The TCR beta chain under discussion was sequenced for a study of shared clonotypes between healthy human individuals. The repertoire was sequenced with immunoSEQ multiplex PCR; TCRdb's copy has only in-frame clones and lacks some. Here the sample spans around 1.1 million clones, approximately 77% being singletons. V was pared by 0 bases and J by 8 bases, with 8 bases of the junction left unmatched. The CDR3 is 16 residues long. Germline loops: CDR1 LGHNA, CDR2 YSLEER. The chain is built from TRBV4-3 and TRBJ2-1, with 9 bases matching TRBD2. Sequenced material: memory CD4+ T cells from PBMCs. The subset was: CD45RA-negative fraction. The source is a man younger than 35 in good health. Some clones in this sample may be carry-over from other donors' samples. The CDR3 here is CASSQEGLAGLYEQFF. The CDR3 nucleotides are TGCGCCAGCAGCCAAGAGGGCCTAGCGGGATTATATGAGCAGTTCTTC.